This T cell receptor (beta chain) appears in the sequencing data of a study of T cells in Graves' hyperthyroidism and ophthalmopathy. As for the study in general: Any treatment followed the collection of peripheral blood at initial diagnosis. Study observations and caveats: Peripheral blood also featured most of the thyroid clonotypes expanded above 0.001.

This clonotype turned up a few times. The antigen is undetermined. PBMCs were obtained from under 13 ml fresh peripheral blood. The CDR3 length is 15 residues. The V gene's germline CDR1 is SGDLS and CDR2 YYNGEE. V was trimmed by 0 bases and J by 4 bases, leaving 11 bases between them. Amplified TCR beta CDR3 regions derived from RNA transcripts. With the HTBI primer set, the TCR CDR3 went through a first round of RT-PCR. From the multiplex PCR reads, TCRdb called clonotypes with MiXCR, one entry per CDR3 protein. The sample shows approximately 870,000 distinct CDR3 sequences, over 35% of them seen only once.

The chain couples TRBV9 to TRBJ1-3, with D perhaps matching TRBD1 (5 bases). The receptor was derived from a man aged 18 to 29 with Graves' hyperthyroidism. Material for sequencing was blood. The CDR3 protein is CASSVDPGTGNTIYF. The DNA for the CDR3 is TGTGCCAGCAGCGTAGATCCGGGGACCGGAAACACCATATATTTT.